These 29 T cell receptor beta chains were all obtained from the same sample, sequenced in a study of monozygotic twins with cystic fibrosis. Assay: immunoSEQ multiplex PCR; the TCRdb copy retains only in-frame clones and omits some. The sample consists of about 36,000 clones, over 70% of them appearing once. The source material was blood. The receptors were gathered from a girl between 2 and 10 years old with cystic fibrosis.

This clone was observed a single time. The rearrangement joins TRBV9 to TRBJ1-6, with TRBD1 as a possible D gene (5 bases). The CDR3 runs 16 residues. V lost 3 bases and J lost 6, with 16 bases in between. The germline V gene has CDR1 SGDLS and CDR2 YYNGEE. The CDR3 coding sequence is TGTGCCAGCAGCGGCCGGCTGGGGGAAATTAATTCACCCCTCCACTTT. Amino acids: CASSGRLGEINSPLHF.

The V call is TRBV5-8, the J call TRBJ1-2; D unresolved. The CDR3 spans 11 residues. Between the trimmed V and J ends, which lost 5 bases and 8 bases, there was a span of 10 bases. Germline CDR1 and CDR2: SGHTS and YDEGEE. As DNA, the CDR3 is TGTGCCAGCAGGTGGGGAGCAGGCTACACCTTC. Translating gives CASRWGAGYTF.

The chain is built from TRBV2 and TRBJ2-3; 8 bases map to TRBD1. CDR1 and CDR2 from the germline V gene are SNHLY and FYNNEI. J gave up 7 bases and V 3 bases, and 9 bases lay outside the gene matches. The CDR3 covers 15 residues. CDR3 sequence (DNA): TGTGCCAGCAGTGACGGCAGGGGGCAGGGACATACGCAGTATTTT. Protein product: CASSDGRGQGHTQYF.

There are a few counts of this clone. CDR3 bases: TGTGCCAGTAGTAAGGTGAACACTGAAGCTTTCTTT. Its protein product is CASSKVNTEAFF. The chain recombines TRBV19 with TRBJ1-1; the D is unclear. Germline values: CDR1 LNHDA, CDR2 SQIVND (reference sequence). This CDR3 has 12 residues. The germline V and J ends were trimmed by 4 bases and 0 bases, with 3 bases remaining between them.

Remarks on this clone: An end of the junction does not agree with germline; a read error may underlie this. This chain connects TRBV2 to TRBJ2-7; TRBD2 might be the D (5 bases). Germline CDR1 reads SNHLY; CDR2 reads FYNNEI. The CDR3 is 12 residues long. CDR3 in DNA: TGTGCTAGCAGCCGGACTCGTTACGAGCAGTACTTC. Translating it yields CASSRTRYEQYF.

This chain links TRBV6-5 with TRBJ1-1; D call uncertain. In germline, CDR1 is MNHEY, CDR2 SVGAGI. CDR3 length equals 13 residues. V lost 2 bases to trimming and J lost 1 base, with 5 bases between them. CDR3 sequence reads: CASSYGSNTEAFF. Written as DNA, the CDR3 is TGTGCCAGCAGTTACGGGTCGAACACTGAAGCTTTCTTT.

The V gene is TRBV7-8, the J gene TRBJ1-1, with 8 positions matching TRBD1. The V gene's germline CDR1 is SGHVS and CDR2 FQNEAQ. The junction had 5 bases not matched to a gene; V was cut back by 1 base and J by 10 bases. The CDR3 loop spans 13 amino acids. The CDR3 coding sequence is TGTGCCAGCAGCTTAGGCCCAGGGGGCGCAGCTTTCTTT. Its protein is CASSLGPGGAAFF.

This chain links TRBV21-1 with TRBJ2-3; the D call of TRBD1 is as the table states it, not checked on the DNA. TRBV21-1 is a listed pseudogene. The CDR3 runs 17 residues. The CDR3 reads CASSKSPLWAVANTQYF. The CDR3, as DNA: TGTGCCAGCAGCAAAAGTCCCTTATGGGCAGTGGCAAATACGCAGTATTTT.

This clone was counted a single time. In DNA, the CDR3 is TGTGCCAGCAGTTACTCGCCGATCGGGGCCAACGTCCTGACTTTC. Amino acids: CASSYSPIGANVLTF. The chain employs TRBV6-5 and TRBJ2-6; no definite D call. V was trimmed by 0 bases and J by 4 bases, leaving 7 bases between them. The germline gives CDR1 MNHEY, CDR2 SVGAGI. This CDR3 comprises 15 residues.

The chain combines TRBV7-9 with TRBJ2-5, with a possible D match to TRBD1 (6 bases). The V gene's germline CDR1 is SEHNR and CDR2 FQNEAQ (reference sequence). The CDR3 spans 14 residues. V was cut by 3 bases and J by 5 bases, with 13 bases left in between. This CDR3 reads CASSLQGTRETQYF. In DNA form, the CDR3 reads TGTGCCAGCAGCTTGCAGGGGACGAGGGAGACCCAGTACTTC.

The V and J genes are TRBV11-2 and TRBJ1-6, with 7 bases that match TRBD1. CDR3 length: 16 amino acids. V was clipped by 5 bases and J by 4 bases; unmatched bases: 8. CDR1 is SGHAT and CDR2 is FQNNGV in the germline V gene. The CDR3 coding sequence is TGTGCCAGCAGCCACAAGGACAGGACGTATAATTCACCCCTCCACTTT. Its translation is CASSHKDRTYNSPLHF.

The table lists this clone with a few counts. The gene calls are TRBV4-1 and TRBJ1-5, with 10 bases matching TRBD1. The CDR3 extends over 15 amino acids. CDR1 is MGHRA and CDR2 is YSYEKL in the germline V gene. The junction had 6 bases not matched to a gene; V was cut back by 5 bases and J by 5 bases. The CDR3 here is CASSSGQGGYQPQHF. CDR3 nucleotide sequence: TGCGCCAGCAGCTCCGGACAGGGGGGTTATCAGCCCCAGCATTTT.

This clone was counted a few times. The CDR3 reads CASSPHSSTEAFF. DNA for the CDR3: TGCGCCAGCAGCCCCCATTCTAGCACTGAAGCTTTCTTT. The genes are TRBV4-3 and TRBJ1-1, with D unresolved. The CDR3 length is 13 residues. Germline CDR1 LGHNA, CDR2 YSLEER. V was pared by 4 bases and J by 4 bases, with 10 bases between.

In nucleotides, the CDR3 is TGTGCCAGCAGCTTAGGACACAGGTTGGGAGGAAACACCATATATTTT. It is translated as CASSLGHRLGGNTIYF. The rearrangement joins TRBV7-2 to TRBJ1-3, with D possibly matching TRBD1 (5 bases). The length of the CDR3 is 16 residues. The germline CDR1 and CDR2 sequences are SGHTA and FQGNSA. Between the trimmed V and J ends, which lost 1 base and 4 bases, there was a span of 14 bases.

In DNA form, the CDR3 reads TGTGCCAGTAGTATGATCTCCACAGGGCAGCCCCAGCATTTT. Protein product: CASSMISTGQPQHF. The V and J genes are TRBV19 and TRBJ1-5, with D perhaps TRBD1 (6 bases). V was shortened by 3 bases and J by 7 bases, with 13 bases between the two germline ends. Germline V CDR1 and CDR2: LNHDA, SQIVND (reference sequence). The CDR3 runs to 14 residues.

The chain employs TRBV4-1 and TRBJ1-4, with 9 bases fitting TRBD1. The J segment lost 0 bases and the V segment lost 0 bases, leaving 8 bases of the junction unmatched. Germline V CDR1 and CDR2: MGHRA, YSYEKL. The length of the CDR3 is 19 residues. CDR3 in amino acids: CASSQDGTGRIATNEKLFF. The DNA of the CDR3 is TGCGCCAGCAGCCAAGATGGGACAGGGCGAATTGCAACTAATGAAAAACTGTTTTTT.

The V call is TRBV4-1, the J call TRBJ2-3; perhaps D is TRBD1 or TRBD2 (7 bases each). CDR1 MGHRA and CDR2 YSYEKL come from the germline V gene. This CDR3 has 17 amino acids. V lost 0 bases to trimming and J lost 4 bases, with 17 bases between them. CDR3 amino acids: CASSQEPPPGGADTQYF. The CDR3 DNA reads TGCGCCAGCAGCCAAGAACCCCCCCCAGGGGGGGCAGATACGCAGTATTTT.

The J gene is TRBJ2-7, the V gene TRBV2; D is unresolved. Looked up from germline, CDR1 is SNHLY and CDR2 is FYNNEI. The length of the CDR3 is 14 residues. Between the trimmed V and J ends, which lost 4 bases and 2 bases, there was a span of 12 bases. The chain's CDR3 is CASSGRLGPYEQYF. The DNA for the CDR3 is TGTGCCAGCAGTGGAAGACTCGGCCCCTACGAGCAGTACTTC.

The chain couples TRBV30 to TRBJ2-5, with D possibly TRBD2 on 6 matching bases. V was cut by 0 bases and J by 0 bases, with 8 bases left in between. The CDR3 spans 14 residues. Germline V gene data show CDR1 as GTSNPN and CDR2 as SVGIG (reference sequence). CDR3 in DNA: TGTGCCTGGAGTGTTGGGGGGTACCAAGAGACCCAGTACTTC. Its translation is CAWSVGGYQETQYF.

The genes are TRBV7-2 and TRBJ2-1; D is ambiguous. Trimming stripped 2 bases from V and 8 bases from J, with 16 bases between. The CDR3 sequence is 15 residues long. The germline CDR1 and CDR2 sequences are SGHTA and FQGNSA. The CDR3 DNA sequence: TGTGCCAGCAGCTTAAAGCCAGGCAGTCAGTATGAGCAGTTCTTC. Its protein product is CASSLKPGSQYEQFF. Full variable domain (rest looked up from reference TRBV7-2 and TRBJ2-1): GAGVSQSPSNKVTEKGKDVELRCDPISGHTALYWYRQSLGQGLEFLIYFQGNSAPDKSGLPSDRFSAERTGGSVSTLTIQRTQQEDSAVYLCASSLKPGSQYEQFFGPGTRLTVL.

The chain has TRBV5-1 and TRBJ2-5, with 9 bases fitting TRBD2. This CDR3 is built from 18 residues. Looked up from germline, CDR1 is SGHRS and CDR2 is YFSETQ. V was pared by 1 base and J by 4 bases, with 14 bases of the junction left unmatched. CDR3 sequence: CASSLRGASGGLGETQYF. The CDR3 coding sequence is TGCGCCAGCAGCTTGAGGGGAGCGAGCGGGGGGCTCGGAGAGACCCAGTACTTC. The full variable domain, completed using reference TRBV5-1 and TRBJ2-5, is KAGVTQTPRYLIKTRGQQVTLSCSPISGHRSVSWYQQTPGQGLQFLFEYFSETQRNKGNFPGRFSGRQFSNSRSEMNVSTLELGDSALYLCASSLRGASGGLGETQYFGPGTRLLVL.

This clone occurred a few times. CDR3 coding DNA: TGTGCCAGCAGCTTAATCGCGGGGTATGAGCAGTTCTTC. It encodes CASSLIAGYEQFF. The chain is built from TRBV7-3 and TRBJ2-1; tentative D call: TRBD2 (6 bases). The ends were cut back, 1 base at V and 8 bases at J, with 9 bases in the middle. Germline lookup yields CDR1 SGHTA and CDR2 FQGTGA. The CDR3 is made up of 13 amino acids.

The chain carries TRBV5-1 and TRBJ1-1, with TRBD1 as a possible D gene (5 bases). The CDR3 length is 15 residues. Trimming pared 4 bases from V and 2 bases from J, leaving 15 bases between. Germline loops: CDR1 SGHRS, CDR2 YFSETQ. CDR3 sequence (DNA): TGCGCCAGCAGCGCGGCAGGGCCCCTTAACACTGAAGCTTTCTTT. Protein product: CASSAAGPLNTEAFF.

The chain links TRBV6-1 to TRBJ2-7; TRBD2 is a possible D gene (6 bases). Trimming removed 5 bases at V and 3 bases at J, with 17 bases between. CDR1 is MNHNS and CDR2 is SASEGT in the germline V gene. The CDR3 extends over 15 amino acids. The CDR3 loop is CASSPKAGNLYEQYF. As DNA, the CDR3 is TGTGCCAGCAGTCCTAAGGCGGGGAACCTCTACGAGCAGTACTTC.

In its sample, this clone was seen once. The V and J genes are TRBV2 and TRBJ1-3; possibly TRBD1 for D (5 bases). The V gene's germline CDR1 is SNHLY and CDR2 FYNNEI. Trimming removed 3 bases at V and 2 bases at J, with 8 bases between. There are 14 residues in the CDR3. DNA of the CDR3: TGTGCCAGCAGTGAGTTCAGGGCTGGAAACACCATATATTTT. Translated, it gives CASSEFRAGNTIYF.

The chain is built from TRBV6-5 and TRBJ1-1, with 7 bases lining up with TRBD1. V shed 6 bases and J 1 base; nucleotides not matched to a gene: 8. The CDR3 extends over 15 amino acids. Germline V gives CDR1 MNHEY, CDR2 SVGAGI. CDR3 sequence reads: CASRPTGEGNTEAFF. The CDR3 nucleotides are TGTGCCAGCAGACCCACAGGGGAGGGGAACACTGAAGCTTTCTTT.

This clone was seen a few times. The chain combines TRBV7-7 with TRBJ2-2; D possibly matches TRBD1 or TRBD2 (5 bases each). Trimming left V 5 bases short and J 4 bases short, with 11 bases between. The germline gives CDR1 SSHAT, CDR2 FNYEAQ (reference sequence). This CDR3 is 14 amino acids long. The CDR3 loop is CASSAEGTTGELFF. For the CDR3, the DNA is TGTGCCAGCAGCGCCGAGGGGACCACCGGGGAGCTGTTTTTT.

The chain joins TRBV7-6 to TRBJ1-5; no reliable D call. This CDR3 has 14 residues. Looked up from germline, CDR1 is SGHVS and CDR2 is FNYEAQ. The V end lost 1 base, the J end lost 1 base, and 5 bases lay between the germline ends. Here the CDR3 reads CASSLVWSNQPQHF. The CDR3 region has the DNA TGTGCCAGCAGCTTAGTCTGGAGCAATCAGCCCCAGCATTTT.

The chain is built from TRBV29-1 and TRBJ1-5; no clear D. V lost 3 bases and J 0 bases, leaving 9 bases between the germline ends. CDR1 is SQVTM, CDR2 ANQGSEA, per germline. CDR3 length: 14 amino acids. In DNA form, the CDR3 reads TGCAGCGTTGATGATCCAGATAGCAATCAGCCCCAGCATTTT. Protein product: CSVDDPDSNQPQHF.